The 19 T cell receptor beta chains presented below share a single source sample, sequenced in a study of T cell responses to AZD1222 COVID-19 vaccine. Repertoires were generated with immunoSEQ multiplex PCR, while TCRdb's copy carries only in-frame clones and drops some. The table includes some 170,000 clones, around 90% detected once. The material sequenced was peripheral blood, taken on day 0 of AZD1222 vaccination. The receptor source for this set is an adult in good health.

The V and J genes are TRBV10-3 and TRBJ2-1, with 7 bases lining up with TRBD1. The V gene's germline CDR1 is ENHRY and CDR2 SYGVKD. The ends lost 3 bases at V and 4 bases at J; junction bases unmatched: 9. The CDR3 spans 16 residues. CDR3: CAISEIGDRPYNEQFF. DNA of the CDR3: TGTGCCATCAGTGAAATTGGGGACAGACCTTACAATGAGCAGTTCTTC.

The chain uses TRBV2 and TRBJ2-7; 9 positions agree with TRBD2. Unmatched junction bases numbered 4, after V lost 2 bases and J lost 2 bases. CDR1 and CDR2 from the germline V gene are SNHLY and FYNNEI. The length of the CDR3 is 15 residues. The CDR3 DNA follows: TGTGCCAGCAGTGAAAGGGCTAGCGGGGCCTACGAGCAGTACTTC. Translating gives CASSERASGAYEQYF.

On this clone: The identical CDR3 is also encoded by other nucleotide sequences in the sample. The chain couples TRBV29-1 to TRBJ1-1; D is ambiguous. This CDR3 has 13 residues. V was cut by 1 base and J by 0 bases, with 6 bases left in between. Germline loops: CDR1 SQVTM, CDR2 ANQGSEA. The chain's CDR3 is CSVEGQVNTEAFF. DNA for the CDR3: TGCAGCGTTGAAGGGCAGGTGAACACTGAAGCTTTCTTT.

This chain uses TRBV5-8 with TRBJ1-1; D is uncertain. The CDR3 is 14 amino acids. Per germline, CDR1 SGHTS and CDR2 YDEGEE. V lost 5 bases, J lost 1 base, and 12 bases lay in between. This CDR3 reads CASRSWRSNTEAFF. CDR3 in DNA: TGTGCCAGCAGAAGTTGGAGGTCGAACACTGAAGCTTTCTTT. The full variable domain, rest sourced from reference TRBV5-8 and TRBJ1-1, is EAGVTQSPTHLIKTRGQQATLRCSPISGHTSVYWYQQALGLGLQFLLWYDEGEERNRGNFPPRFSGRQFPNYSSELNVNALELEDSALYLCASRSWRSNTEAFFGQGTRLTVV.

The rearrangement joins TRBV7-9 to TRBJ1-3; 8 bases are shared with TRBD1. The J segment lost 12 bases and the V segment lost 4 bases, leaving 14 bases of the junction unmatched. The germline gives CDR1 SEHNR, CDR2 FQNEAQ (reference sequence). This CDR3 spans 15 amino acids. The CDR3 spells CASSSLRDRIDSIYF. CDR3 nucleotides: TGTGCCAGCAGCTCTCTCCGGGACAGGATTGATAGCATATATTTT.

The genes are TRBV27 and TRBJ2-7; D is perhaps TRBD1 or TRBD2 (5 bases each). This CDR3 has 14 amino acids. CDR1 and CDR2 (germline): MNHEY, SMNVEV (reference sequence). Between the trimmed V and J ends, which lost 8 bases and 5 bases, there was a span of 19 bases. CDR3 protein: CASRPGTMGNEQYF. CDR3 sequence (DNA): TGTGCCAGCCGACCCGGGACGATGGGAAACGAGCAGTACTTC.

The CDR3, as DNA: TGTGCCAGCAGTATAGGACCATCCCTGGGGGAAAAACTGTTTTTT. Residues: CASSIGPSLGEKLFF. The chain is built from TRBV6-5 and TRBJ1-4, with no clear D. CDR1 and CDR2 from the germline V gene are MNHEY and SVGAGI. This CDR3 has 15 residues. The germline V and J ends were trimmed by 5 bases and 8 bases, with 18 bases remaining between them.

The chain employs TRBV27 and TRBJ1-2; 11 bases line up with TRBD1. V was clipped by 6 bases and J by 3 bases; unmatched bases: 12. The germline CDR1 and CDR2 sequences are MNHEY and SMNVEV (reference sequence). The CDR3 contains 17 residues. The CDR3 DNA reads TGTGCCAGCAGGCCAGGGACAGGGGGATCGGGTGACTATGGCTACACCTTC. This sequence encodes CASRPGTGGSGDYGYTF.

The CDR3 DNA follows: TGTGCCAGCAGCTACCCGGGGGGTTCGGAGCAGTACTTC. Protein: CASSYPGGSEQYF. The V call is TRBV13, the J call TRBJ2-7; TRBD2 matches 7 bases. The CDR3 totals 13 residues. Germline CDR1 PRHDT, CDR2 FYEKMQ (reference sequence). J was trimmed by 7 bases and V by 4 bases; bases with no gene match: 7. Variable domain in full (rest from reference TRBV13 and TRBJ2-7): AAGVIQSPRHLIKEKRETATLKCYPIPRHDTVYWYQQGPGQDPQFLISFYEKMQSDKGSIPDRFSAQQFSDYHSELNMSSLELGDSALYFCASSYPGGSEQYFGPGTRLTVT.

The chain employs TRBV4-2 and TRBJ1-1; possibly TRBD1 for D (6 bases). The CDR3 is 14 residues long. CDR1 is LGHNA and CDR2 is YNFKEQ in the germline V gene. With 6 bases removed from V and 3 bases from J, the gap between germline ends came to 14 bases. The CDR3 bases are TGTGCCAGCAGGACCACCACAGGGCACACTGAAGCTTTCTTT. Protein product: CASRTTTGHTEAFF.

Remarks on this clone: Other DNA variants within this sample encode the same CDR3. The chain recombines TRBV5-1 with TRBJ1-1; D gene unclear. The CDR3 covers 13 residues. CDR1 and CDR2 (germline): SGHRS, YFSETQ. V lost 0 bases, J lost 5 bases, and 8 bases lay in between. CDR3 loop: CASSLGGRTEAFF. In DNA, the CDR3 is TGCGCCAGCAGCTTGGGGGGTAGGACTGAAGCTTTCTTT. Full variable domain (rest looked up from reference TRBV5-1 and TRBJ1-1): KAGVTQTPRYLIKTRGQQVTLSCSPISGHRSVSWYQQTPGQGLQFLFEYFSETQRNKGNFPGRFSGRQFSNSRSEMNVSTLELGDSALYLCASSLGGRTEAFFGQGTRLTVV.

V usage is TRBV27 and J usage is TRBJ2-2, with 8 bases that match TRBD1. The CDR3 runs to 15 residues. The J segment lost 3 bases and the V segment lost 4 bases, leaving 4 bases of the junction unmatched. From germline, CDR1 is MNHEY and CDR2 SMNVEV (reference sequence). CDR3 nucleotide sequence: TGTGCCAGCAGTTATTCAGGGGGCGACACCGGGGAGCTGTTTTTT. As protein: CASSYSGGDTGELFF.

In DNA form, the CDR3 reads TGCGCCAGCAGCCCGGGACAGGGGGTCCATGGCTACACCTTC. This sequence encodes CASSPGQGVHGYTF. The chain joins TRBV4-1 to TRBJ1-2; the match to TRBD1 covers 11 bases. Germline V gives CDR1 MGHRA, CDR2 YSYEKL. The CDR3 length is 14 residues. Trimming cost V 4 bases and J 6 bases; bases outside gene matches: 4.

The chain combines TRBV24-1 with TRBJ2-1, with D possibly being TRBD2 (5 bases). Germline V lookup: CDR1 KGHDR, CDR2 SFDVKD. V was trimmed by 0 bases and J by 9 bases, leaving 32 bases between them. There are 21 residues in the CDR3. The CDR3 sequence: CATSDLQDTGQVQTGCAEQFF. CDR3 coding DNA: TGTGCCACCAGTGATTTGCAAGATACGGGTCAGGTGCAAACGGGATGTGCTGAGCAGTTCTTC.

A single count supports this clone. The chain carries TRBV3-1 (or the pseudogene TRBV3-2) and TRBJ2-5; TRBD2 is a possible D gene (5 bases). The CDR3 has 13 amino acids. CDR1 is LGHDT and CDR2 is YNNKEL in the germline V gene (reference sequence). The ends were cut back, 3 bases at V and 5 bases at J, with 10 bases in the middle. This CDR3 is CASSQGSGETQYF. CDR3 nucleotide sequence: TGTGCCAGCAGCCAGGGGTCGGGGGAGACCCAGTACTTC.

The V and J genes are TRBV6-5 and TRBJ1-1, with 7 bases fitting TRBD1. J was trimmed by 0 bases and V by 6 bases; bases with no gene match: 10. Germline loops: CDR1 MNHEY, CDR2 SVGAGI. This CDR3 has 16 residues. CDR3 residues: CASRYRGLRLNTEAFF. The CDR3, as DNA: TGTGCCAGCAGGTACAGGGGATTGCGCCTGAACACTGAAGCTTTCTTT.

V gene TRBV14 combines with J gene TRBJ2-1; no reliable D call. Trimming cost V 0 bases and J 6 bases, with 12 bases left between them. The CDR3 has 15 residues. CDR1 SGHDN and CDR2 FVKESK come from the germline V gene. As DNA, the CDR3 is TGTGCCAGCAGCCAAGAAAATAGCCGGCTCAATGAGCAGTTCTTC. Protein sequence: CASSQENSRLNEQFF.

Remarks on this clone: One end of the junction does not line up with germline, which may come from a read error. The rearrangement links TRBV19 to TRBJ2-7; TRBD1 agrees at 8 bases. Germline CDR1 reads LNHDA; CDR2 reads SQIVND (reference sequence). The CDR3 covers 13 residues. For the CDR3, the DNA is TGTGCCAGTCGGACAGGGAGGTCCTCCGAGCAGTACTTC. Its translation: CASRTGRSSEQYF.

CDR3 loop: CASSLKGNQPQHF. CDR3 coding DNA: TGTGCCAGCAGTTTAAAGGGAAATCAGCCCCAGCATTTT. The V call is TRBV12-3 or TRBV12-4, the J call TRBJ1-5; no firm D call. Trimming stripped 2 bases from V and 4 bases from J, with 6 bases between. This CDR3 contains 13 residues.